These 21 T cell receptor beta chains originate from one sample sequenced in a study of blood T cell repertoires in COVID-19. Profiled with immunoSEQ multiplex PCR; TCRdb holds only in-frame clones, not every one. Among roughly 50,000 clones listed, approximately 91% were seen once. Sequencing used peripheral blood. The receptor source for this set is a woman aged 55 to 70 with active or convalescent COVID-19.

This clone has just a few counts. The gene calls are TRBV7-2 and TRBJ2-3; tentative D call: TRBD2 (6 bases). Germline V gives CDR1 SGHTA, CDR2 FQGNSA. The CDR3 runs to 14 residues. Trimming left V 0 bases short and J 4 bases short, with 8 bases between. CDR3 DNA: TGTGCCAGCAGCTTAGCTAGCGGATCAGATACGCAGTATTTT. Translation: CASSLASGSDTQYF. The full variable domain, rest sourced from reference TRBV7-2 and TRBJ2-3, is GAGVSQSPSNKVTEKGKDVELRCDPISGHTALYWYRQSLGQGLEFLIYFQGNSAPDKSGLPSDRFSAERTGGSVSTLTIQRTQQEDSAVYLCASSLASGSDTQYFGPGTRLTVL.

The chain is built from TRBV29-1 and TRBJ2-7, with D maybe TRBD2 (5 bases). The V end was cut by 6 bases, the J end by 2 bases, with 11 bases between. Germline V gives CDR1 SQVTM, CDR2 ANQGSEA. This CDR3 has 12 amino acids. The CDR3 nucleotides read TGCAGCGTCTCAGTGACTACCTACGAGCAGTACTTC. Its translation is CSVSVTTYEQYF.

With regard to this clone: The germline gene is not matched at one end of the junction; a read error may be the cause. The J gene is TRBJ1-1, the V gene TRBV10-2; 7 nucleotides align to TRBD1. Germline CDR1 reads WSHSY; CDR2 reads SAAADI. The CDR3 contains 15 residues. Written as DNA, the CDR3 is TGCGCCAGCAGTGAGCCCGACAGGGTGAAGACTGAAGCTTTCTTT. It is translated as CASSEPDRVKTEAFF.

V and J are TRBV12-3 or TRBV12-4 and TRBJ2-7; D possibly corresponds to TRBD1 (6 bases). The CDR3 is 13 amino acids. The V gene lost 3 bases and the J gene lost 3 bases, with 9 bases spanning the gap. CDR3 DNA sequence: TGTGCCAGCAGTTTCCAGGGGAACTACGAGCAGTACTTC. It specifies CASSFQGNYEQYF.

This clone appeared a single time. The V gene is TRBV6-5, the J gene TRBJ2-7, with 7 bases matching TRBD2. V shed 0 bases, J shed 4 bases, and the junction held 9 bases outside the gene matches. Germline V gives CDR1 MNHEY, CDR2 SVGAGI. This CDR3 is 16 amino acids long. Written as DNA, the CDR3 is TGTGCCAGCAGTTACTCATTGGGGGGGGAGTTGTACGAGCAGTACTTC. Translated: CASSYSLGGELYEQYF.

CDR3 in DNA: TGTGCCAGTAAATATAGAGGAGCAAATAGCAATCAGCCCCAGCATTTT. It yields the protein CASKYRGANSNQPQHF. This rearrangement joins TRBV19 to TRBJ1-5; D gene uncertain. V gave up 7 bases and J gave up 0 bases, with 16 bases separating them. The length of the CDR3 is 16 residues. The germline V gene encodes CDR1 LNHDA and CDR2 SQIVND (reference sequence).

The gene calls are TRBV28 and TRBJ2-6; TRBD1 might be the D (6 bases). The germline V gene has CDR1 MDHEN and CDR2 SYDVKM. This CDR3 is built from 17 residues. The ends were cut back, 2 bases at V and 0 bases at J, with 11 bases in the middle. The CDR3 loop is CASSLTGTNSGANVLTF. For the CDR3, the DNA is TGTGCCAGCAGTTTAACAGGGACCAACTCTGGGGCCAACGTCCTGACTTTC.

Only one count was recorded for this clone. The rearrangement links TRBV6-5 to TRBJ2-7; 11 bases are shared with TRBD1. Per the germline V gene, CDR1 is MNHEY and CDR2 is SVGAGI. The CDR3 is made up of 16 amino acids. V trimming: 3 bases; J trimming: 2 bases; junction bases outside the gene matches: 6. In DNA, the CDR3 is TGTGCCAGCAGTTATGGGGGGACAGGGGGGACCTACGAGCAGTACTTC. Protein product: CASSYGGTGGTYEQYF.

The CDR3 DNA reads TGCGGTACAGGGGACGACGAGACCCAGTACTTC. It codes for CGTGDDETQYF. The chain employs TRBV20-1 and TRBJ2-5, with TRBD1 matching over 7 bases. Per the germline V gene, CDR1 is DFQATT and CDR2 is SNEGSKA (reference sequence). The CDR3 extends over 11 amino acids.

To note about this clone: This specimen includes other DNA sequences encoding the same CDR3. The CDR3 reads CASSYRDRTYEQYF. The CDR3 DNA reads TGTGCCAGCAGTTACCGGGACAGGACCTACGAGCAGTACTTC. This rearrangement joins TRBV6-5 to TRBJ2-7; 8 nucleotides agree with TRBD1. The CDR3 is 14 amino acids. Looked up from germline, CDR1 is MNHEY and CDR2 is SVGAGI. With 2 bases clipped from V and 2 bases from J, the junction kept 2 bases outside the gene matches.

V gene TRBV28 combines with J gene TRBJ1-6; possibly TRBD1 for D (5 bases). V was pared by 4 bases and J by 10 bases, with 14 bases between. This CDR3 region has 14 residues. Germline CDR1 reads MDHEN; CDR2 reads SYDVKM. The CDR3 sequence is CASSSDRLASPLHF. The CDR3 DNA follows: TGTGCCAGCAGTTCCGACAGACTGGCATCACCCCTCCACTTT.

About this clone: Compared with germline, one end of the junction differs, possibly owing to a read error. The chain employs TRBV5-4 and TRBJ2-7; D possibly corresponds to TRBD2 (5 bases). CDR1 SGHNT and CDR2 YYREEE come from the germline V gene (reference sequence). The CDR3 has 13 amino acids. The CDR3 sequence is CATGKRGAYGQYF. The CDR3 DNA reads as TGTGCCACCGGGAAACGGGGTGCGTACGGGCAGTACTTC.

The chain carries TRBV5-4 and TRBJ2-2, with 10 bases aligning to TRBD1. After removal of 5 bases from V and 5 bases from J, the junction contained 9 bases not matched to a gene. The CDR3 sequence is 16 residues long. Germline V gives CDR1 SGHNT, CDR2 YYREEE (reference sequence). The CDR3 region is CASSLGQGGETGELFF. DNA for the CDR3: TGTGCCAGCAGTTTAGGACAGGGGGGAGAGACCGGGGAGCTGTTTTTT.

The V call is TRBV28, the J call TRBJ1-2, with a tentative D call TRBD1 (5 bases). The germline V and J ends were trimmed by 6 bases and 1 base, with 15 bases remaining between them. The CDR3 extends over 15 amino acids. CDR1 and CDR2 (germline): MDHEN, SYDVKM. CDR3 in amino acids: CASSPGTLFNYGYTF. The CDR3 DNA follows: TGTGCCAGCAGCCCCGGGACTCTTTTTAACTATGGCTACACCTTC.

This chain uses TRBV4-3 with TRBJ2-3, with 8 bases identical to TRBD2. The germline gives CDR1 LGHNA, CDR2 YSLEER. This CDR3 region has 15 residues. The trim removed 5 bases at V and 3 bases at J, leaving 7 bases unmatched. Here the CDR3 DNA reads TGCGCCAGCAGCACCCGAGCGGGAGTGACAGATACGCAGTATTTT. This gives the protein CASSTRAGVTDTQYF.

The count of this clone is one. The chain recombines TRBV29-1 with TRBJ2-3, with 7 bases lining up with TRBD1. The CDR3 has 12 amino acids. CDR1 and CDR2 (germline): SQVTM, ANQGSEA. J gave up 3 bases and V 5 bases, and 2 bases lay outside the gene matches. Written as DNA, the CDR3 is TGCAGCGTTTCGGGACAGACAGATACGCAGTATTTT. Translation gives CSVSGQTDTQYF.

The rearrangement links TRBV30 to TRBJ2-3; D is ambiguous. The CDR3 runs 14 residues. CDR1 and CDR2 from the germline V gene are GTSNPN and SVGIG (reference sequence). V lost 0 bases, J lost 1 base, and 8 bases lay in between. The CDR3 loop reads CAWSVSAGTDTQYF. The CDR3 DNA reads as TGTGCCTGGAGTGTATCGGCGGGCACAGATACGCAGTATTTT. Full variable domain (outside the CDR3, taken from reference TRBV30 and TRBJ2-3): SQTIHQWPATLVQPVGSPLSLECTVEGTSNPNLYWYRQAAGRGLQLLFYSVGIGQISSEVPQNLSASRPQDRQFILSSKKLLLSDSGFYLCAWSVSAGTDTQYFGPGTRLTVL.

V usage is TRBV30 and J usage is TRBJ1-6; D not resolved. The germline V gene encodes CDR1 GTSNPN and CDR2 SVGIG (reference sequence). This CDR3 region has 12 residues. Trimming pared 0 bases from V and 14 bases from J, leaving 11 bases between. The chain's CDR3 is CAWSVLGEALHF. The CDR3 nucleotides read TGTGCCTGGAGTGTACTCGGGGAGGCCCTCCACTTT.

The chain links TRBV21-1 to TRBJ2-3; no check of the table's D call, TRBD2, against the DNA was made. TRBV21-1 is a pseudogene. There are 20 residues in the CDR3. CDR3 in amino acids: CASRGPGLAGGYASTDTQYF. The CDR3 coding sequence is TGTGCCAGCAGAGGCCCCGGGCTAGCGGGAGGGTACGCTAGCACAGATACGCAGTATTTT.

This chain links TRBV28 with TRBJ2-3, with 7 positions matching TRBD1. J lost 3 bases, V lost 10 bases, and 7 bases had no gene match. Germline CDR1 is MDHEN and CDR2 is SYDVKM. This CDR3 is built from 13 residues. The CDR3: CATRDSQTDTQYF. The CDR3 nucleotides read TGTGCCACCAGGGACAGCCAAACAGATACGCAGTATTTT.

This sequence joins TRBV7-2 and TRBJ2-3; 8 positions match TRBD2. Germline trimming cut 1 base from V and 1 base from J; bases unmatched to any gene: 4. The CDR3 contains 16 residues. CDR1 and CDR2 (germline): SGHTA, FQGNSA. CDR3 loop: CASSLDPAGGTDTQYF. The CDR3 coding sequence is TGTGCCAGCAGCTTAGACCCAGCGGGAGGCACAGATACGCAGTATTTT.